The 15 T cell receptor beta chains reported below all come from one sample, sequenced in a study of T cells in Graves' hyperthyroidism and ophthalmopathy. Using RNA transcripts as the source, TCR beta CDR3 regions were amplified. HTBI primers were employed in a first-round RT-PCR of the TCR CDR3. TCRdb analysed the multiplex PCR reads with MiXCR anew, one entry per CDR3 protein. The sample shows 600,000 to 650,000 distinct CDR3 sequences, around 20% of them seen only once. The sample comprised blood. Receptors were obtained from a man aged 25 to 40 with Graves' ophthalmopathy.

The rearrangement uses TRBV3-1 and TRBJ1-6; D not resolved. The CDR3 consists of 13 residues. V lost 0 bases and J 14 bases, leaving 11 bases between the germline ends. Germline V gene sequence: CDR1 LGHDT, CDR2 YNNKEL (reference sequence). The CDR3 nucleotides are TGTGCCAGCAGCCAAGATGGAGTTCCAACCCTCCACTTT. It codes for CASSQDGVPTLHF.

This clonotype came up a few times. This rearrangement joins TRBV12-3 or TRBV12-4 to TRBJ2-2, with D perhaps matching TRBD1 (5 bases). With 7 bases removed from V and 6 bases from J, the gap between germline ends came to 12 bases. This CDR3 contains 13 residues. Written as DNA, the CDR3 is TGTGCCAGCACACCTCTAGGGGCCGGGGAGCTGTTTTTT. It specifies CASTPLGAGELFF.

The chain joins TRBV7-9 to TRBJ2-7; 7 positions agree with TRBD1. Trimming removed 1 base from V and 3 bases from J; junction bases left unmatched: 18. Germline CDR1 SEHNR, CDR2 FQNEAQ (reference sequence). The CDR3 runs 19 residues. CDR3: CASSLEGRLPGQTYYEQYF. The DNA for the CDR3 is TGTGCCAGCAGCTTAGAAGGGAGACTACCGGGACAGACATACTACGAGCAGTACTTC.

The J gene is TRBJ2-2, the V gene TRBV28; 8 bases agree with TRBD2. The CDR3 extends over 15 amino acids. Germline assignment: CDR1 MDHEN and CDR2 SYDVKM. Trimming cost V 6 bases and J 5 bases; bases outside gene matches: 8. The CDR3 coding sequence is TGTGCCAGCAGCCACGAGCGGGGGCGGACCGGGGAGCTGTTTTTT. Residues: CASSHERGRTGELFF.

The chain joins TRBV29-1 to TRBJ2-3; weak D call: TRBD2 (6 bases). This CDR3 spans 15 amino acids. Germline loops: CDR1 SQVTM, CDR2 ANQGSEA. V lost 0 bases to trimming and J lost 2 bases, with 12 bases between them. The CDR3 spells CSVEDGGRSTDTQYF. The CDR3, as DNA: TGCAGCGTTGAAGATGGAGGGAGATCCACAGATACGCAGTATTTT.

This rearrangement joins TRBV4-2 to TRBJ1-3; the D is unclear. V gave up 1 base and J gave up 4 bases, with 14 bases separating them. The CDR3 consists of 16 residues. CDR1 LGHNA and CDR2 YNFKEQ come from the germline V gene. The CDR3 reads CASSQGARGYGNTIYF. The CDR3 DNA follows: TGTGCCAGCAGCCAAGGGGCCCGGGGATACGGAAACACCATATATTTT.

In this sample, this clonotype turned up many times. CDR3 nucleotides: TGTGCCAGCAGCACCACTAGCGGGAGGGCCCTCCGGGAGACCCAGTACTTC. It encodes CASSTTSGRALRETQYF. V gene TRBV28 combines with J gene TRBJ2-5, with 13 bases fitting TRBD2. Germline values: CDR1 MDHEN, CDR2 SYDVKM. V lost 6 bases and J lost 5; bases outside the gene matches: 12. There are 17 residues in the CDR3.

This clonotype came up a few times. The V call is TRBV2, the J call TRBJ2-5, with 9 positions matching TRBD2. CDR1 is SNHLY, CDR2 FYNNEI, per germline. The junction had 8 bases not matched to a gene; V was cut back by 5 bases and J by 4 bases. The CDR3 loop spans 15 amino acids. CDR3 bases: TGTGCCAGCAGTACCCTAGCGGGAAGAGGAGAGACCCAGTACTTC. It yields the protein CASSTLAGRGETQYF.

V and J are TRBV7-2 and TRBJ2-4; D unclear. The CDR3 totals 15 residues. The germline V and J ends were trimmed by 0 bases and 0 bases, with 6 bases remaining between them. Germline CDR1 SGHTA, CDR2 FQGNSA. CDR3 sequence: CTSSLAGLAKNIQYF. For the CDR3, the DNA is TGTACCAGCAGCTTAGCGGGATTAGCCAAAAACATTCAGTACTTC.

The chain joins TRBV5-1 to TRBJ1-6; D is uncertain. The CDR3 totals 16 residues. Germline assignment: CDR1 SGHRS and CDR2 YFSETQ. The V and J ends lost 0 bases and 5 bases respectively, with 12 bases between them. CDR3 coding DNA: TGCGCCAGCAGCTTGGAGGCCCCCGGGGATAATTCACCCCTCCACTTT. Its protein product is CASSLEAPGDNSPLHF.

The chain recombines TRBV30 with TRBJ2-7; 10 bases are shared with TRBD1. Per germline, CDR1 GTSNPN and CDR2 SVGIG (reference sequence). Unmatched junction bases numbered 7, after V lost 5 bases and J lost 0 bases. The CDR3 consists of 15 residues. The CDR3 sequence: CAWETGGERSYEQYF. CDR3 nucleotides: TGTGCCTGGGAGACAGGGGGCGAACGCTCCTACGAGCAGTACTTC.

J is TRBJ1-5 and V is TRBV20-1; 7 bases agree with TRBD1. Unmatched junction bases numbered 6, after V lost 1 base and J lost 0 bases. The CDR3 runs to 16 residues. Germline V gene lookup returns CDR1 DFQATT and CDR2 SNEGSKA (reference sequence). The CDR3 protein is CSARGQGRVSNQPQHF. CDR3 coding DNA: TGCAGTGCTAGAGGACAGGGCAGAGTTAGCAATCAGCCCCAGCATTTT.

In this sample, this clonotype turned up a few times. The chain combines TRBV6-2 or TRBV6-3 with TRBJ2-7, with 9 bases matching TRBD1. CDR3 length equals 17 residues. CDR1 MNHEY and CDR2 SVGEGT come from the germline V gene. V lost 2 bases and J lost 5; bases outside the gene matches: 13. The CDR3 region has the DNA TGTGCCAGCAGTTACCTTTCCGGGACAGGGTCTTTCCACGAGCAGTACTTC. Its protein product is CASSYLSGTGSFHEQYF.

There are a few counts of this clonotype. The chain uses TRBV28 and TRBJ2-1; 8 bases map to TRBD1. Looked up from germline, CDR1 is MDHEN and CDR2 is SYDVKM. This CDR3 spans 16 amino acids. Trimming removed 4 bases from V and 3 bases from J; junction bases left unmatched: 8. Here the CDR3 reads CASSSGGRGLYNEQFF. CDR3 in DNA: TGTGCCAGCAGTTCCGGCGGCAGGGGGCTCTACAATGAGCAGTTCTTC.

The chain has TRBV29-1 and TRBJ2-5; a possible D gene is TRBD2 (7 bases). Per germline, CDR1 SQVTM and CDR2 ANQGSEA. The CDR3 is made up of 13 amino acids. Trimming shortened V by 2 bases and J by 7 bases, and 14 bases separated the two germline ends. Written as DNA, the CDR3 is TGCAGCGTTGAATTAGGGGGGGCAGGGACCCAGTACTTC. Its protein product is CSVELGGAGTQYF.